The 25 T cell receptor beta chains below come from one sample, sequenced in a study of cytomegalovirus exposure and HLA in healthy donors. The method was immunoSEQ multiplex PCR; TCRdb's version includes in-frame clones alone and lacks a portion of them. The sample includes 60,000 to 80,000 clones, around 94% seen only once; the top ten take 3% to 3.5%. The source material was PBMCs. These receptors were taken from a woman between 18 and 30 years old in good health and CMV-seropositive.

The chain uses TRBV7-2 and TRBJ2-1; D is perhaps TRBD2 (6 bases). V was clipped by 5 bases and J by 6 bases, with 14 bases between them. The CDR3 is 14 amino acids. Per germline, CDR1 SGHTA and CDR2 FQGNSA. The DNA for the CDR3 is TGTGCCAGCAGCCCCCGGACTACACTCAATGAGCAGTTCTTC. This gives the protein CASSPRTTLNEQFF.

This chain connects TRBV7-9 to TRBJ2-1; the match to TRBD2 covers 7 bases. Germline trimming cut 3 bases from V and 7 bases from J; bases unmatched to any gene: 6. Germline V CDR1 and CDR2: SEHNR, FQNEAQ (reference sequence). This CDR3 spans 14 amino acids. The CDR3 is CASSFVGGLNEQFF. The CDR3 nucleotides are TGTGCCAGCAGCTTTGTGGGGGGGTTAAATGAGCAGTTCTTC.

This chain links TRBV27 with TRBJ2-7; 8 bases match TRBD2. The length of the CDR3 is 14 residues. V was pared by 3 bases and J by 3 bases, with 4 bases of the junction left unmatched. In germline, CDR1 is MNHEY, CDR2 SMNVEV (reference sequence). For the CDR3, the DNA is TGTGCCAGCAGTTTGCGGGGGGTGTTCTACGAGCAGTACTTC. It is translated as CASSLRGVFYEQYF.

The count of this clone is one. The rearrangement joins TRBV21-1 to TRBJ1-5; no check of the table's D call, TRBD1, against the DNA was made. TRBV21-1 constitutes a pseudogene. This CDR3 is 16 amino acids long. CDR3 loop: CASSNIRGACNQPQHF. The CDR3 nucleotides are TGTGCCAGCAGCAATATCAGGGGGGCATGCAATCAGCCCCAGCATTTT.

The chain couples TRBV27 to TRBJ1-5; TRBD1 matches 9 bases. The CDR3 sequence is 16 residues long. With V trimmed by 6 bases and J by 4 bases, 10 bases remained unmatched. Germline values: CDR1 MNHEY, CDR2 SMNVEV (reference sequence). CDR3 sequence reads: CASRPITGGGNQPQHF. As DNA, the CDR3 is TGTGCCAGCAGACCTATCACAGGGGGCGGGAATCAGCCCCAGCATTTT.

The CDR3 loop reads CASSPMAGGLSGNTIYF. Here the CDR3 DNA reads TGTGCCAGCAGCCCGATGGCAGGGGGACTCTCTGGAAACACCATATATTTT. The J gene is TRBJ1-3, the V gene TRBV5-8, with 7 bases that match TRBD1. This CDR3 region has 17 residues. Germline values: CDR1 SGHTS, CDR2 YDEGEE. V was pared by 4 bases and J by 0 bases, with 10 bases of the junction left unmatched. Looking up the rest from reference TRBV5-8 and TRBJ1-3 gives the full variable domain: EAGVTQSPTHLIKTRGQQATLRCSPISGHTSVYWYQQALGLGLQFLLWYDEGEERNRGNFPPRFSGRQFPNYSSELNVNALELEDSALYLCASSPMAGGLSGNTIYFGEGSWLTVV.

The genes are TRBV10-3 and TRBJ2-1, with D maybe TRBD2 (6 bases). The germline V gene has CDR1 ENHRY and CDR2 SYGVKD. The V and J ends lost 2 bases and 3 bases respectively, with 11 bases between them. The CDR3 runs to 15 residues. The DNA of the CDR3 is TGTGCCATCAGTGAGAGCGGGCCACTCTACAATGAGCAGTTCTTC. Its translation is CAISESGPLYNEQFF.

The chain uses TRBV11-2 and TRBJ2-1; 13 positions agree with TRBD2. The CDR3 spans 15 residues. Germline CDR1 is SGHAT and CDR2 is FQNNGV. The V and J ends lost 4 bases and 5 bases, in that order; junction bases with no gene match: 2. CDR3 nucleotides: TGTGCCAGCAGCTGGACTAGCGGGGGTCACAATGAGCAGTTCTTC. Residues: CASSWTSGGHNEQFF.

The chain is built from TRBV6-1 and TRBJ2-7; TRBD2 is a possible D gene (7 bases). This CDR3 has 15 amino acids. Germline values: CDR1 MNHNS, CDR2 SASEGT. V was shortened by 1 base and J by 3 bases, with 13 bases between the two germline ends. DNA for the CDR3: TGTGCCAGCAGTGAAGTCGGGGGGACATACTACGAGCAGTACTTC. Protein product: CASSEVGGTYYEQYF.

CDR3 coding DNA: TGTGCCAGCAGTCCCTCCGCCGGGACAGGGGTATATGGCTACACCTTC. It translates to CASSPSAGTGVYGYTF. The gene calls are TRBV27 and TRBJ1-2; 10 nucleotides line up with TRBD1. The CDR3 has 16 amino acids. V trimming: 5 bases; J trimming: 5 bases; junction bases outside the gene matches: 11. In germline, CDR1 is MNHEY, CDR2 SMNVEV (reference sequence).

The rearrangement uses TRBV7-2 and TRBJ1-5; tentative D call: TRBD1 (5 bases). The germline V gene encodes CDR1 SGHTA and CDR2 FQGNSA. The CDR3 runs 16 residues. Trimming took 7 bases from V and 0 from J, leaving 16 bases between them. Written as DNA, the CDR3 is TGTGCCAGCAACCCCGAGGCACAGGCTAGCAATCAGCCCCAGCATTTT. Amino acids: CASNPEAQASNQPQHF.

CDR3 sequence (DNA): TGCGCCAGCAGCCCCGGGGAGCGGGGGGGCGGGGATGAGCAGTTCTTC. Translation gives CASSPGERGGGDEQFF. The chain combines TRBV5-1 with TRBJ2-1, with 10 positions matching TRBD2. Germline CDR1 reads SGHRS; CDR2 reads YFSETQ. This CDR3 comprises 16 residues. V lost 4 bases, J lost 8 bases, and 12 bases stayed unmatched.

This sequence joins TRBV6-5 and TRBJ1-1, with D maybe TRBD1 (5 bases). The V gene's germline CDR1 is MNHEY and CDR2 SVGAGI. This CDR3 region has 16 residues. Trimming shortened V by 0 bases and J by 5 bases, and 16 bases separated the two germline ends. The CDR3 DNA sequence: TGTGCCAGCAGTTACTCGATGGTTCTACGGGGGACTGAAGCTTTCTTT. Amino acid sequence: CASSYSMVLRGTEAFF.

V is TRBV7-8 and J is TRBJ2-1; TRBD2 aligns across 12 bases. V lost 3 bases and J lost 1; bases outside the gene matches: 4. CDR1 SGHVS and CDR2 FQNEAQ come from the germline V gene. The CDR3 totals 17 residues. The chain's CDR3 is CASSFKTSGSSYNEQFF. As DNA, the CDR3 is TGTGCCAGCAGCTTCAAGACTAGCGGGAGTTCCTACAATGAGCAGTTCTTC.

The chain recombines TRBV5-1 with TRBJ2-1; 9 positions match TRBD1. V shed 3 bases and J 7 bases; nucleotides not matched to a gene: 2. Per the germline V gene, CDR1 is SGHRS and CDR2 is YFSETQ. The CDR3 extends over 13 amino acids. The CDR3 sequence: CASSWGTGNEQFF. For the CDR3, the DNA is TGCGCCAGCAGCTGGGGGACAGGGAATGAGCAGTTCTTC.

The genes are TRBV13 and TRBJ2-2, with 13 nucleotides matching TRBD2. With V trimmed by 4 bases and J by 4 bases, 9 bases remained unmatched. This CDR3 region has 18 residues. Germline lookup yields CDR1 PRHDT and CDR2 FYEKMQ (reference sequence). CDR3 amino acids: CASSSYTSGRGITGELFF. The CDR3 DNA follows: TGTGCCAGCAGCTCCTATACTAGCGGGAGGGGAATCACCGGGGAGCTGTTTTTT.

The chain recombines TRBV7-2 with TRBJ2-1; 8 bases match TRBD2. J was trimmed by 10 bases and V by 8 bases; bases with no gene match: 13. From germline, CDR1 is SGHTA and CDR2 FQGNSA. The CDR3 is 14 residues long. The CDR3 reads CASGVRWSGREQFF. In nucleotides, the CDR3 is TGTGCCAGCGGCGTGAGGTGGAGCGGGAGAGAGCAGTTCTTC. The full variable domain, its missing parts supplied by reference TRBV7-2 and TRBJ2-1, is GAGVSQSPSNKVTEKGKDVELRCDPISGHTALYWYRQSLGQGLEFLIYFQGNSAPDKSGLPSDRFSAERTGGSVSTLTIQRTQQEDSAVYLCASGVRWSGREQFFGPGTRLTVL.

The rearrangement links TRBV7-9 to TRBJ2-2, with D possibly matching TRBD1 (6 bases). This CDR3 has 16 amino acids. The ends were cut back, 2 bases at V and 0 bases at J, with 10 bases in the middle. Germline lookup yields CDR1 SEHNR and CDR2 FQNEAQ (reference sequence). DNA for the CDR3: TGTGCCAGCAGCTTACAGGGGATCGCGAACACCGGGGAGCTGTTTTTT. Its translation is CASSLQGIANTGELFF.

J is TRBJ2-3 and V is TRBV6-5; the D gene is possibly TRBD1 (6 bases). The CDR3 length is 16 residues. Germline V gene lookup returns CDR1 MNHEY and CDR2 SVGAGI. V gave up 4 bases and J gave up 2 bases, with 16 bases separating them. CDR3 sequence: CASSSTGPRLTDTQYF. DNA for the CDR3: TGTGCCAGCAGTTCAACAGGGCCTCGGCTCACAGATACGCAGTATTTT.

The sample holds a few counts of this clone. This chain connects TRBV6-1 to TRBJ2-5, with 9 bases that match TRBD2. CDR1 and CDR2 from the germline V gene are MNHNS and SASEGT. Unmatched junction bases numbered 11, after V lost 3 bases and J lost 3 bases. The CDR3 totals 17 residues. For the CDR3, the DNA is TGTGCCAGCAGTGAGGGTAGAGCGGGGGGACCGGAAGAGACCCAGTACTTC. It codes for CASSEGRAGGPEETQYF.

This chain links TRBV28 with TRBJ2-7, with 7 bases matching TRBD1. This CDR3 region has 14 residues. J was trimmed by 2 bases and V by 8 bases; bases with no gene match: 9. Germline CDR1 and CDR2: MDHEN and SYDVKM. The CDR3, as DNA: TGTGCCAGCCAAGAATCGGACAGGACCTACGAGCAGTACTTC. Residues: CASQESDRTYEQYF.

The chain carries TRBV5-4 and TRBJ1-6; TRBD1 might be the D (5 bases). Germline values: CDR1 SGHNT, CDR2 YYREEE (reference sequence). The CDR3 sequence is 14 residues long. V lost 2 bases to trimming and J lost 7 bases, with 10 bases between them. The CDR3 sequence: CASSFVTENSPLHF. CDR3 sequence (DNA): TGTGCCAGCAGCTTCGTGACAGAGAATTCACCCCTCCACTTT.

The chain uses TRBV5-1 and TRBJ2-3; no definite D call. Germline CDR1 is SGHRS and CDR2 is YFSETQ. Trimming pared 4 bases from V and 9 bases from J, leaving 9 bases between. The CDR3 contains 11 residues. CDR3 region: CASSPGRTQYF. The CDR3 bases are TGCGCCAGCAGCCCCGGTCGAACGCAGTATTTT.

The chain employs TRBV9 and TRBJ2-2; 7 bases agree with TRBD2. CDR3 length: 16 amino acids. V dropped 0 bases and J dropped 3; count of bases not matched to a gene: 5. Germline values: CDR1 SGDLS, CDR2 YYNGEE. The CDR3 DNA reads TGTGCCAGCAGCGTAGCTCCGGGGAGGGACACCGGGGAGCTGTTTTTT. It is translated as CASSVAPGRDTGELFF.

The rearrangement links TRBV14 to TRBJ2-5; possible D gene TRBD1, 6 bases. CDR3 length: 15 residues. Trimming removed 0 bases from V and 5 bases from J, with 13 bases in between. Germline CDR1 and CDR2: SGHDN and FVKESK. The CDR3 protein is CASSQDLGAGETQYF. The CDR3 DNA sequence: TGTGCCAGCAGCCAAGATTTGGGGGCCGGGGAGACCCAGTACTTC.